Sequencing of this T cell receptor (beta chain) was carried out in a study of T-cell reconstitution after alpha-beta-depleted transplantation in children (dated by TCRdb to 2016 to 2017). Concerning the study at large: Using TCR repertoire profiling, the study followed T-cell immune reconstitution in a quantitative way in children after TCRalphabeta/CD19-depleted allogeneic hematopoietic cell transplantation.

Library prep was done by PCR. The sequencer was an Illumina HiSeq 2500. To normalize quantification of the TCRbeta repertoire, the TCR libraries were built with molecular barcoding that relied on unique molecular identifiers. TCRdb applied fastp at Q25 and MiXCR to the public reads, then kept only in-frame beta chains. Each record represents a unique CDR3 protein, reported with the most common genes and DNA among its rows. The sample table contains some 220,000 distinct CDR3 sequences; only one count was recorded for roughly a tenth of them. The ten most abundant clones make up 28% of the sample. The intended sense of this specimen's treatment or condition label: allogeneic hematopoietic cell transplantation with graft depleted of TCRalphabeta T cells and CD19 B cells. Transplant recipients were children who received TCRalphabeta/CD19-depleted allogeneic hematopoietic cell grafts. What the work shows at the level of the full study, not this receptor alone: Over subsequent months, a decline in hyperexpanded clone frequencies was noted, and after one year, T-cell counts and TCRbeta diversity were mostly ascribed to newly produced T cells. About two months after transplant, the apparently early recovery of alphabetaT-cell counts reportedly depended on just several hundred clones that had expanded rapidly and came from non-depleted graft cells. The high TCRbeta diversity at day 60 in some patients was ascribed to recipient T cells and intrathymic progenitors that had survived conditioning.

This clonotype has a count of ten or more. Its antigen is unknown. Base quality data are lacking; no much larger clone is found one base away. CDR1 and CDR2 are read off the germline V gene (reference sequence) as GTSNPN and SVGIG. V is pruned by 4 bases and J by 7 bases, leaving 11 bases of the junction without a gene match. There are 14 amino acids in the CDR3, from cysteine to phenylalanine inclusive. The entry retains the CDR3 DNA only, 42 bases that are in frame from base 1. This clonotype was sampled from a child under two years old with acute myeloid leukemia, due to receive a stem cell transplant. The sample consisted of PBMCs, taken before TCRalphabeta/CD19-depleted stem cell transplant. The chain was built from TRBV30 and TRBJ2-3; TRBD1 matches 7 bases in the middle. The CDR3 region: CAWIPGQIVHTQYF. The nucleotide sequence is given as TGTGCCTGGATACCGGGACAGATAGTTCATACGCAGTATTTT. Outside the CDR3, residues come from the reference TRBV30 and TRBJ2-3 proteins, so the full variable domain is: SQTIHQWPATLVQPVGSPLSLECTVEGTSNPNLYWYRQAAGRGLQLLFYSVGIGQISSEVPQNLSASRPQDRQFILSSKKLLLSDSGFYLCAWIPGQIVHTQYFGPGTRLTVL.